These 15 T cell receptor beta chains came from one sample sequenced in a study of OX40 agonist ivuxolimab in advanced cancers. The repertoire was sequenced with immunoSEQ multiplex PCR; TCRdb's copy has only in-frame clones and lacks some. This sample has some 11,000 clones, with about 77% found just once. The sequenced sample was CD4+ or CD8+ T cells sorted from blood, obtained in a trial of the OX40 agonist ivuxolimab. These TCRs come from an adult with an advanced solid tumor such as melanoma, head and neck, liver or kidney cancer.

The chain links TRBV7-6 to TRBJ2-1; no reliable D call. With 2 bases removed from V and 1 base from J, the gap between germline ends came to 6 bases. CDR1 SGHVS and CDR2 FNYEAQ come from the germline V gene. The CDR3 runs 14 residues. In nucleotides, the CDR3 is TGTGCCAGCAGCTTATCGGAGTCCTACAATGAGCAGTTCTTC. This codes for CASSLSESYNEQFF.

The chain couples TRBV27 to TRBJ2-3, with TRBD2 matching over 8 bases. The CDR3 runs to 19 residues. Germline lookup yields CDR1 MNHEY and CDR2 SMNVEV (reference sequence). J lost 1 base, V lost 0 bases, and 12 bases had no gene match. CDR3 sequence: CASSLSAGYLAGGTDTQYF. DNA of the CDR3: TGTGCCAGCAGTTTATCGGCGGGGTATCTAGCGGGTGGCACAGATACGCAGTATTTT.

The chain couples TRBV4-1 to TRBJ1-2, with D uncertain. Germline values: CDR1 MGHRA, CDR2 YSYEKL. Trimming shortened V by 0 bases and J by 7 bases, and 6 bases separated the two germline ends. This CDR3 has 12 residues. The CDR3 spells CASSQDVGGYTF. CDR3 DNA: TGCGCCAGCAGCCAAGATGTCGGTGGCTACACCTTC.

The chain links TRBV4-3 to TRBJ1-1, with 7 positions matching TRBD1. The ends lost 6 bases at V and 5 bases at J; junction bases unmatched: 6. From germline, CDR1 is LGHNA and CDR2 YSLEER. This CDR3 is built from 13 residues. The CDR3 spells CASSPTGKTEAFF. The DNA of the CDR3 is TGCGCCAGCAGTCCGACAGGGAAAACTGAAGCTTTCTTT.

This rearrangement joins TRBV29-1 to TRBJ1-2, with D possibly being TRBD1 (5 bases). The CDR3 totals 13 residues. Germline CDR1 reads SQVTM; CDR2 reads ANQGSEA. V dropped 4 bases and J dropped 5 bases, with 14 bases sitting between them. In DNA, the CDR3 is TGCAGCGTTGCAGGTGGGGGGAATTATGGCTACACCTTC. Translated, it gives CSVAGGGNYGYTF.

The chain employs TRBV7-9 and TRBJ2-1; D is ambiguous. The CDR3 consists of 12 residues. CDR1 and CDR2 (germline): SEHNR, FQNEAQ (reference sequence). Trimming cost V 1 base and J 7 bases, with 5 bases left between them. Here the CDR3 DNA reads TGTGCCAGCAGCTTAGTTCCGAATGAGCAGTTCTTC. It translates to CASSLVPNEQFF.

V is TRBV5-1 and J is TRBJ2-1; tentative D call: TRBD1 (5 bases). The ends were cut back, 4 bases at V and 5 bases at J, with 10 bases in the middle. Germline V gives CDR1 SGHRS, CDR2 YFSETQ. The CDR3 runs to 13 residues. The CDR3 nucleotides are TGCGCCAGCAGCGTGGACACGGACAATGAGCAGTTCTTC. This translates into CASSVDTDNEQFF.

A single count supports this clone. CDR3 nucleotides: TGTGCCAGTAGTAGACAGGTCCCGGTTAGCAATCAGCCCCAGCATTTT. Translation: CASSRQVPVSNQPQHF. V and J are TRBV19 and TRBJ1-5; D possibly corresponds to TRBD1 (6 bases). The CDR3 extends over 16 amino acids. Germline loops: CDR1 LNHDA, CDR2 SQIVND (reference sequence). With 4 bases removed from V and 0 bases from J, the gap between germline ends came to 13 bases. Together with reference TRBV19 and TRBJ1-5, the CDR3 gives the full variable domain: DGGITQSPKYLFRKEGQNVTLSCEQNLNHDAMYWYRQDPGQGLRLIYYSQIVNDFQKGDIAEGYSVSREKKESFPLTVTSAQKNPTAFYLCASSRQVPVSNQPQHFGDGTRLSIL.

The CDR3 protein is CASSIDPGWNEQYF. In nucleotides, the CDR3 is TGTGCCAGTAGTATAGATCCAGGGTGGAACGAGCAGTACTTC. The chain recombines TRBV19 with TRBJ2-7; D might be TRBD1 (5 bases). This CDR3 contains 14 residues. Per the germline V gene, CDR1 is LNHDA and CDR2 is SQIVND (reference sequence). Trimming took off 0 bases at V and 5 bases at J, with 11 bases between the two ends.

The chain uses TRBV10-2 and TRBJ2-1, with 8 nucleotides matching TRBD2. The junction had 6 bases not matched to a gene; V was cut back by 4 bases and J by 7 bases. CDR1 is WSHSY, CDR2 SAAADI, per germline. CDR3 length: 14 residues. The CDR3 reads CASSAGGPGNEQFF. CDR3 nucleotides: TGCGCCAGCAGTGCGGGGGGGCCGGGAAATGAGCAGTTCTTC.

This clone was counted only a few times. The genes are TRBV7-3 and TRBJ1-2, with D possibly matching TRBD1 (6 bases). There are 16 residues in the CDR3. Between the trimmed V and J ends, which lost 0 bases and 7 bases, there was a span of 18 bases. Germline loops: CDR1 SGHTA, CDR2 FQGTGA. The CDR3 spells CASSLTGAGREAGYTF. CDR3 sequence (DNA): TGTGCCAGCAGCTTAACGGGGGCCGGCAGGGAGGCTGGCTACACCTTC.

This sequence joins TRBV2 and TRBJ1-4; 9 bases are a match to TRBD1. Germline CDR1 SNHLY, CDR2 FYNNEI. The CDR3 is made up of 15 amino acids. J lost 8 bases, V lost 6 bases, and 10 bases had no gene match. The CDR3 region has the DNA TGTGCCAGCAGAAATCCGGGACAGGGAGGGGAAAAACTGTTTTTT. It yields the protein CASRNPGQGGEKLFF.

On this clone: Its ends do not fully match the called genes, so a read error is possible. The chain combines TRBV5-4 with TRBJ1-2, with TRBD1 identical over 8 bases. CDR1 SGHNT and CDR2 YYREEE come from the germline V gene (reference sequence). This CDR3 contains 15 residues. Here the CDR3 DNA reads TGTGCCAGCAGCTTCGCAGGGGGCAAGGACTACGGCTACACCTTC. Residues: CASSFAGGKDYGYTF.

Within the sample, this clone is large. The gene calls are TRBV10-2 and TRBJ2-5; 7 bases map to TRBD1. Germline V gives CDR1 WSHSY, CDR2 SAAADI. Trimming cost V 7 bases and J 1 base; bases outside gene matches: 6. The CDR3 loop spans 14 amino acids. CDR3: CASTVGQFQETQYF. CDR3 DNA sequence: TGCGCCAGCACCGTGGGACAGTTCCAAGAGACCCAGTACTTC.

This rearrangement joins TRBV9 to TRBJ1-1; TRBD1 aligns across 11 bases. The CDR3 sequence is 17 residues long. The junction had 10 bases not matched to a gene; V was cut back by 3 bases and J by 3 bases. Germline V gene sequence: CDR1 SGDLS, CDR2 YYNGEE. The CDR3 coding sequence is TGTGCCAGCAGCGCCCCGGGACAGGGGGTTTACTACACTGAAGCTTTCTTT. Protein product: CASSAPGQGVYYTEAFF.